The TCR beta chain described here comes from a study of blood T cells in healthy people across ages. The germline V gene has CDR1 SGHRS and CDR2 YFSETQ. Trimming removed 3 bases from V and 2 bases from J, with 9 bases in between. The length of the CDR3 is 14 residues. The second PCR ran about 6 to 12 cycles with a sample-barcoded 5' primer and J-beta primers. TCRdb ran MiXCR on the 5' RACE reads and lists one entry per CDR3 protein. The sample lists about 800,000 distinct CDR3 sequences, roughly 64% occurring once. The receptor was isolated from a man younger than 45 in good health. This chain links TRBV5-1 with TRBJ2-1; D might be TRBD2 (6 bases). Sequenced material: blood. CDR3 in amino acids: CASSSRLAYNEQFF. As DNA, the CDR3 is TGCGCCAGCAGCTCACGACTAGCCTACAATGAGCAGTTCTTC.